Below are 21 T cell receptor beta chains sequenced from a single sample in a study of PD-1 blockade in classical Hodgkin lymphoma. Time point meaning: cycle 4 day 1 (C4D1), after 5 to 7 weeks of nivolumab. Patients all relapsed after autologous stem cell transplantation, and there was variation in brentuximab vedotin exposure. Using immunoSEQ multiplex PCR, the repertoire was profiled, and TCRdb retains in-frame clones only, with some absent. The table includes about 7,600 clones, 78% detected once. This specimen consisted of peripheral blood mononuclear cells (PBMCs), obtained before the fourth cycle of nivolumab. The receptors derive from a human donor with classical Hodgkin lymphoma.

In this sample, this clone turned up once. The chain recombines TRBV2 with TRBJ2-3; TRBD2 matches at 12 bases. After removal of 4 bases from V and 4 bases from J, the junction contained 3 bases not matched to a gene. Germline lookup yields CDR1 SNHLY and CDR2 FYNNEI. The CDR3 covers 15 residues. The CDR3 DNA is TGTGCCAGCAGTGGACTAGCGGGAGATCCAGATACGCAGTATTTT. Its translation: CASSGLAGDPDTQYF.

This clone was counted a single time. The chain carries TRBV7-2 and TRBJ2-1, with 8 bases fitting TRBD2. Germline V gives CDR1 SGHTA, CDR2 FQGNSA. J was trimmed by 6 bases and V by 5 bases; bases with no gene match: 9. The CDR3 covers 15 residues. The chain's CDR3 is CASSPKAGDANEQFF. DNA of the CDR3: TGTGCCAGCAGCCCAAAAGCGGGAGATGCCAATGAGCAGTTCTTC.

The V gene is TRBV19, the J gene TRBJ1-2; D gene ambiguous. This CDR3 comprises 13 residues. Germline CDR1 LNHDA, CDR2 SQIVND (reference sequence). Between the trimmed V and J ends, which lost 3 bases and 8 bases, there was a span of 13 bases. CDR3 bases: TGTGCCAGTAGTATGACGGGTAAAGGCGGCTACACCTTC. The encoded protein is CASSMTGKGGYTF.

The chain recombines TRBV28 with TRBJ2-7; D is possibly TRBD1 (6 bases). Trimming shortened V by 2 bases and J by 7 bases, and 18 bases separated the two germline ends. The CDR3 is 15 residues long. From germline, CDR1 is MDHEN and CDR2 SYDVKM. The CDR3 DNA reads TGTGCCAGCAGTTTAAGCCCACTACAGGGCTATGAGCAGTACTTC. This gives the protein CASSLSPLQGYEQYF.

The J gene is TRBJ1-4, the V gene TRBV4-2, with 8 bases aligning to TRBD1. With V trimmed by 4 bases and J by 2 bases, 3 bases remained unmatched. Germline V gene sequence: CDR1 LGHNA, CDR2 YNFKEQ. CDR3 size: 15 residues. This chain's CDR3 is CASSPTGGTNEKLFF. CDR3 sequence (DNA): TGTGCCAGCAGCCCTACAGGGGGGACTAATGAAAAACTGTTTTTT.

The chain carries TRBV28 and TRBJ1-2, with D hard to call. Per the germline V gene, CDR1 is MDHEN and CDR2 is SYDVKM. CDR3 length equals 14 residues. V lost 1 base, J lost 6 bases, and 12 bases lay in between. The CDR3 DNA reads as TGTGCCAGCAGTTTATATGGACTGAGGCATGGCTACACCTTC. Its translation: CASSLYGLRHGYTF.

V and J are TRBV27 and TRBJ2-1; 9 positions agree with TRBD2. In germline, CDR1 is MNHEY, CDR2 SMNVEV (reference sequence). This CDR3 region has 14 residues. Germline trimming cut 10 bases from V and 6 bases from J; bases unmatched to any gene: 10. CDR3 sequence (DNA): TGTGCCACCTCCCGACTAGCGGCCTTCAATGAGCAGTTCTTC. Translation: CATSRLAAFNEQFF.

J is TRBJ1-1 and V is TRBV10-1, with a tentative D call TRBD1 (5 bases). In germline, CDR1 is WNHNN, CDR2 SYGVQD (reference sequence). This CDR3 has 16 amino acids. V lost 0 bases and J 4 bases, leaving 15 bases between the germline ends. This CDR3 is CASSESWAGRATEAFF. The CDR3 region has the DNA TGCGCCAGCAGTGAGTCGTGGGCAGGGAGAGCCACTGAAGCTTTCTTT.

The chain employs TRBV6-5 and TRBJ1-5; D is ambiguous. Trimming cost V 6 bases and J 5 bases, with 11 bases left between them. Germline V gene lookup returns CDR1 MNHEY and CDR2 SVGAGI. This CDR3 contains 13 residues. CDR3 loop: CASSREAYQPQHF. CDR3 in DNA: TGTGCCAGCAGCCGGGAAGCATATCAGCCCCAGCATTTT.

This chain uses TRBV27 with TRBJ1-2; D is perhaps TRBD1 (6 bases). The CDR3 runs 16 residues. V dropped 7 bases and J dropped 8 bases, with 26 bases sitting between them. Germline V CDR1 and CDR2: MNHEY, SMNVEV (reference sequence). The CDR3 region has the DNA TGTGCCAGCACTCCGTCTGCGACAGGATGGGGTTTCGGCTACACCTTC. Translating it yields CASTPSATGWGFGYTF.

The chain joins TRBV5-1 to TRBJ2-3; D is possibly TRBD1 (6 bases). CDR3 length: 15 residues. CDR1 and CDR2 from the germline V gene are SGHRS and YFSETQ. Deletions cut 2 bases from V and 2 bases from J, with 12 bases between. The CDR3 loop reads CASSFTGQYTDTQYF. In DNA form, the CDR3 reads TGCGCCAGCAGCTTTACTGGACAGTACACAGATACGCAGTATTTT. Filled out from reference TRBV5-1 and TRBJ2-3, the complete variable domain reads KAGVTQTPRYLIKTRGQQVTLSCSPISGHRSVSWYQQTPGQGLQFLFEYFSETQRNKGNFPGRFSGRQFSNSRSEMNVSTLELGDSALYLCASSFTGQYTDTQYFGPGTRLTVL.

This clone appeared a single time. CDR3 sequence (DNA): TGCGCCAGCAGCCAAGAAGGGGAGGGGGGGAGCACAGATACGCAGTATTTT. It codes for CASSQEGEGGSTDTQYF. The chain carries TRBV4-3 and TRBJ2-3; maybe TRBD2 (7 bases). Germline CDR1 and CDR2: LGHNA and YSLEER. There are 17 residues in the CDR3. Trimming left V 0 bases short and J 0 bases short, with 13 bases between.

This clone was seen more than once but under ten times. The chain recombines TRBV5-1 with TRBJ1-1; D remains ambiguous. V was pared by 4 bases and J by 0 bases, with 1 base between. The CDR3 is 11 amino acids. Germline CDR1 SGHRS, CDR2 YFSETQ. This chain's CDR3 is CASSMNTEAFF. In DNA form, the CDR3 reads TGCGCCAGCAGCATGAACACTGAAGCTTTCTTT. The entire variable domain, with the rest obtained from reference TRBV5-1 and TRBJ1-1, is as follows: KAGVTQTPRYLIKTRGQQVTLSCSPISGHRSVSWYQQTPGQGLQFLFEYFSETQRNKGNFPGRFSGRQFSNSRSEMNVSTLELGDSALYLCASSMNTEAFFGQGTRLTVV.

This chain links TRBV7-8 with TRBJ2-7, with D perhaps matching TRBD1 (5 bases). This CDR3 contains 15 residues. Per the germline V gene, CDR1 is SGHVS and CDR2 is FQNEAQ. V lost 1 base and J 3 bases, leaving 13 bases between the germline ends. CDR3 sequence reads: CASSLDPGQGYEQYF. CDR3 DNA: TGTGCCAGCAGCTTAGACCCCGGTCAGGGCTACGAGCAGTACTTC.

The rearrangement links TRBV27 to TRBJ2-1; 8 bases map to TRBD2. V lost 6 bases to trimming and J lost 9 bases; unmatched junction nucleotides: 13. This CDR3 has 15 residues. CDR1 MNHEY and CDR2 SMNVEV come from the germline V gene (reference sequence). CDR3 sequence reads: CASRISGNGGGEQFF. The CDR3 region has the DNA TGTGCCAGCAGGATTAGCGGCAACGGGGGGGGTGAGCAGTTCTTC.

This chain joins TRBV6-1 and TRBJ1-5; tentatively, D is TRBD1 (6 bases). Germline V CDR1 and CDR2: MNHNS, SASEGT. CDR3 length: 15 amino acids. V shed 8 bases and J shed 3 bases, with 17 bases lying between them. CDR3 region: CASAAGDNNNQPQHF. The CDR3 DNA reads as TGTGCCAGCGCGGCAGGGGACAATAACAATCAGCCCCAGCATTTT.

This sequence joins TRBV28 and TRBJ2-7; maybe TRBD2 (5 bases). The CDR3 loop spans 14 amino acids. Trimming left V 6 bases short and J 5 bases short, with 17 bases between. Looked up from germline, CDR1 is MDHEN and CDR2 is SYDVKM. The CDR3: CASRPAGSTHEQYF. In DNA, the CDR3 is TGTGCCAGCAGACCCGCGGGCTCTACCCACGAGCAGTACTTC.

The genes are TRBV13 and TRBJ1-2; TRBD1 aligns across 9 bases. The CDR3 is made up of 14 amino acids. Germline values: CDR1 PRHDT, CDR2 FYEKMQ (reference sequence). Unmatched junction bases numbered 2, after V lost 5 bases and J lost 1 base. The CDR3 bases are TGTGCCAGCAGCCGACAGGGGGGTAACTATGGCTACACCTTC. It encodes CASSRQGGNYGYTF.

In DNA, the CDR3 is TGTGCCAGTAGTCCCCCCCAGGGAGAGACCCAGTACTTC. It encodes CASSPPQGETQYF. V and J are TRBV19 and TRBJ2-5, with a weak D call TRBD1 (5 bases). The CDR3 extends over 13 amino acids. Germline V gene data show CDR1 as LNHDA and CDR2 as SQIVND (reference sequence). V lost 5 bases, J lost 4 bases, and 11 bases lay in between.

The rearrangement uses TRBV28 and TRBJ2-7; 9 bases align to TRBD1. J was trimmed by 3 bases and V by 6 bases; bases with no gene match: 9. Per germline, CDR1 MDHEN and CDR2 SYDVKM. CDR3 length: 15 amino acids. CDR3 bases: TGTGCCAGCAGCTCTGGGGACAGGGCCTACTACGAGCAGTACTTC. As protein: CASSSGDRAYYEQYF.

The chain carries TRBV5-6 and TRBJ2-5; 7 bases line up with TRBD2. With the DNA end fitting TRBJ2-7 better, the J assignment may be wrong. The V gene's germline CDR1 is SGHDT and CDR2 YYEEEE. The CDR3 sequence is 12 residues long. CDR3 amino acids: CASSRGDYEQYF. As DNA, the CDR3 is TGTGCCAGCAGCCGGGGGGACTACGAGCAGTACTTC.